These T cell receptor beta chains were read from a single sample in a study of T cells after posttransplantation cyclophosphamide. Profiling relied on immunoSEQ multiplex PCR, and the TCRdb table lists in-frame clones only, not all of them. There are thousands of clones in the sample, none observed a single time. The specimen was PBMCs, collected after allogeneic stem cell transplant with posttransplant cyclophosphamide. The receptors stem from a female patient aged 50 to 65 who received an allogeneic stem cell transplant from an unrelated donor, was CMV-positive, and had acute GVHD only. T cells may partly derive from the graft donor. The CDR3 runs from the conserved cysteine through the conserved F or W. D genes are given only for firm matches. Size values are once, few and many counts, or a class for expanded clones, and some rows have none.

abundance: many; j_gene: TRBJ2-1; len: 15; d_gene: TRBD2; v_gene: TRBV19; CDR3aa: CASSIPAGAHNEQFF; CDR3nt: TGTGCCAGTAGTATTCCCGCGGGAGCCCACAATGAGCAGTTCTTC
abundance: many; j_gene: TRBJ2-5; len: 15; d_gene: TRBD2; v_gene: TRBV5-4; CDR3aa: CASSLAGGRSETQYF; CDR3nt: TGTGCCAGCAGCTTGGCCGGCGGGAGGAGTGAGACCCAGTACTTC
abundance: many; j_gene: TRBJ1-1; len: 15; d_gene: TRBD1; v_gene: TRBV7-6; CDR3aa: CASSFARQGGTEAFF; CDR3nt: TGTGCCAGCAGCTTCGCAAGACAGGGGGGCACTGAAGCTTTCTTT
abundance: NA; j_gene: TRBJ2-7; len: 15; d_gene: TRBD2; v_gene: TRBV7-3; CDR3aa: CASSLGAGATNEQYF; CDR3nt: TGTGCCAGCAGCTTAGGAGCGGGAGCGACGAACGAGCAGTACTTC
abundance: many; j_gene: TRBJ2-7; len: 16; d_gene: TRBD1; v_gene: TRBV7-8; CDR3aa: CASSPSQGASSYEQYF; CDR3nt: TGTGCCAGCAGCCCGTCGCAGGGGGCCTCCTCCTACGAGCAGTACTTC
abundance: medium-sized; j_gene: TRBJ2-7; len: 15; d_gene: NA; v_gene: TRBV6-1; CDR3aa: CASSERRGIPYEQYF; CDR3nt: TGTGCCAGCAGTGAACGTCGGGGTATCCCCTACGAGCAGTACTTC
abundance: NA; j_gene: TRBJ2-7; len: 16; d_gene: TRBD1; v_gene: TRBV6-1; CDR3aa: CASSEFAGGTIYEQYF; CDR3nt: TGTGCCAGCAGTGAATTCGCAGGGGGCACCATTTACGAGCAGTACTTC
abundance: medium-sized; j_gene: TRBJ1-1; len: 15; d_gene: NA; v_gene: TRBV5-6; CDR3aa: CASTARGRRNTEAFF; CDR3nt: TGTGCCAGCACGGCCCGTGGGCGACGGAACACTGAAGCTTTCTTT
abundance: NA; j_gene: TRBJ2-5; len: 13; d_gene: NA; v_gene: TRBV7-9; CDR3aa: CASRSEGRETQYF; CDR3nt: TGTGCCAGCAGGTCAGAGGGCCGGGAGACCCAGTACTTC
abundance: NA; j_gene: TRBJ2-2; len: 14; d_gene: NA; v_gene: TRBV30; CDR3aa: CAWGSGNEDRGAVF; CDR3nt: NA
abundance: many; j_gene: TRBJ2-3; len: 16; d_gene: NA; v_gene: TRBV9; CDR3aa: CASSASEGGVGDTQYF; CDR3nt: TGTGCCAGCAGCGCCTCCGAAGGGGGGGTGGGGGATACGCAGTATTTT
abundance: many; j_gene: TRBJ1-1; len: 13; d_gene: NA; v_gene: TRBV7-9; CDR3aa: CASSLGQNTEAFF; CDR3nt: TGTGCCAGCAGCTTGGGGCAGAACACTGAAGCTTTCTTT
abundance: many; j_gene: TRBJ2-7; len: 16; d_gene: NA; v_gene: TRBV21-1; CDR3aa: CASSKVQASTDYEQYF; CDR3nt: TGTGCCAGCAGCAAAGTACAGGCCTCCACAGACTACGAGCAGTACTTC
abundance: many; j_gene: TRBJ2-5; len: 14; d_gene: TRBD2; v_gene: TRBV29-1; CDR3aa: CSVDRLAGEETQYF; CDR3nt: TGCAGCGTTGATAGACTAGCGGGAGAAGAGACCCAGTACTTC
abundance: many; j_gene: TRBJ1-6; len: 14; d_gene: NA; v_gene: TRBV2; CDR3aa: CASSDRGYNSPLHF; CDR3nt: TGTGCCAGCAGTGACAGGGGTTATAATTCACCCCTCCACTTT
abundance: many; j_gene: TRBJ1-2; len: 15; d_gene: NA; v_gene: TRBV28; CDR3aa: CASSSIPGGGEGYTF; CDR3nt: TGTGCCAGCAGTTCCATCCCGGGGGGAGGGGAGGGCTACACCTTC
abundance: medium-sized; j_gene: TRBJ1-3; len: 15; d_gene: NA; v_gene: TRBV4-3; CDR3aa: CASSQDLDPGNTIYF; CDR3nt: TGCGCCAGCAGCCAAGATTTAGATCCTGGAAACACCATATATTTT
abundance: many; j_gene: TRBJ2-3; len: 15; d_gene: TRBD2; v_gene: TRBV7-2; CDR3aa: CASRQPGLVTDTQYF; CDR3nt: TGTGCCAGCAGACAACCGGGACTAGTCACTGATACGCAGTATTTT
abundance: NA; j_gene: TRBJ2-7; len: 16; d_gene: NA; v_gene: TRBV15; CDR3aa: CATSLKRAGPPYEQYF; CDR3nt: TGTGCCACCAGTCTAAAGCGCGCGGGACCGCCCTACGAGCAGTACTTC
abundance: many; j_gene: TRBJ2-3; len: 17; d_gene: TRBD2; v_gene: TRBV10-3; CDR3aa: CAISAPMIAGGTDTQYF; CDR3nt: TGTGCCATCAGTGCGCCCATGATAGCGGGGGGCACAGATACGCAGTATTTT
abundance: many; j_gene: TRBJ1-2; len: 14; d_gene: TRBD1; v_gene: TRBV7-2; CDR3aa: CASSSGTGDYGYTF; CDR3nt: TGTGCCAGCAGCTCGGGGACAGGGGACTATGGCTACACCTTC
abundance: few; j_gene: TRBJ2-2; len: 17; d_gene: TRBD1; v_gene: TRBV18; CDR3aa: CASSADRVSVRAGELFF; CDR3nt: TGTGCCAGCTCCGCCGACAGGGTGAGCGTCCGTGCCGGGGAGCTGTTTTTT
abundance: many; j_gene: TRBJ2-7; len: 11; d_gene: NA; v_gene: TRBV20-1; CDR3aa: CSGLSGHEQYF; CDR3nt: TGCAGTGGACTTAGCGGACACGAGCAGTACTTC
abundance: many; j_gene: TRBJ2-7; len: 17; d_gene: NA; v_gene: TRBV18; CDR3aa: CASSPRGSGRADYEQYF; CDR3nt: TGTGCCAGCTCACCTAGGGGATCGGGCAGGGCCGACTACGAGCAGTACTTC
abundance: many; j_gene: TRBJ2-3; len: 17; d_gene: TRBD2; v_gene: TRBV29-1; CDR3aa: CSVAGGYLAGGADTQYF; CDR3nt: TGCAGCGTTGCTGGGGGGTATCTAGCGGGAGGGGCAGATACGCAGTATTTT
abundance: medium-sized; j_gene: TRBJ1-1; len: 13; d_gene: NA; v_gene: TRBV5-1; CDR3aa: CASFGLSHTEAFF; CDR3nt: TGCGCCAGCTTTGGCCTTTCCCACACTGAAGCTTTCTTT
abundance: NA; j_gene: TRBJ2-7; len: 14; d_gene: NA; v_gene: TRBV19; CDR3aa: CASSDSRDINEQYF; CDR3nt: TGTGCCAGTAGTGACAGCCGGGACATAAACGAGCAGTACTTC
abundance: many; j_gene: TRBJ2-5; len: 15; d_gene: NA; v_gene: TRBV11-2; CDR3aa: CASSFFRAGQETQYF; CDR3nt: TGTGCCAGCAGCTTCTTTCGGGCAGGGCAAGAGACCCAGTACTTC
abundance: many; j_gene: TRBJ2-1; len: 17; d_gene: NA; v_gene: TRBV7-8; CDR3aa: CASSHRVSGSSYNEQFF; CDR3nt: TGTGCCAGCAGCCATAGAGTTAGCGGATCCTCCTACAATGAGCAGTTCTTC
abundance: NA; j_gene: TRBJ1-6; len: 15; d_gene: TRBD1; v_gene: TRBV6-5; CDR3aa: CASSYSRQGNSPLHF; CDR3nt: TGTGCCAGCAGTTACTCTCGACAGGGTAATTCACCCCTCCACTTT
abundance: medium-sized; j_gene: TRBJ2-2; len: 17; d_gene: TRBD2; v_gene: TRBV12-5; CDR3aa: CASGLRAGAGNTGELFF; CDR3nt: TGTGCTAGTGGTTTGAGGGCGGGAGCGGGAAACACCGGGGAGCTGTTTTTT
abundance: many; j_gene: TRBJ2-7; len: 15; d_gene: TRBD1; v_gene: TRBV27; CDR3aa: CASSGKGQGPYEQYF; CDR3nt: TGTGCCAGCAGTGGGAAAGGACAGGGGCCCTACGAGCAGTACTTC
abundance: many; j_gene: TRBJ2-7; len: 14; d_gene: TRBD1; v_gene: TRBV30; CDR3aa: CAWSPGTGDYEQYF; CDR3nt: TGTGCCTGGAGTCCCGGGACAGGGGACTACGAGCAGTACTTC
abundance: medium-sized; j_gene: TRBJ1-2; len: 14; d_gene: TRBD1; v_gene: TRBV6-5; CDR3aa: CASTWKGARSGYTF; CDR3nt: TGTGCCAGCACCTGGAAGGGGGCGCGATCTGGCTACACCTTC
abundance: many; j_gene: TRBJ2-7; len: 14; d_gene: TRBD2; v_gene: TRBV7-9; CDR3aa: CASSTGLEVHEQYF; CDR3nt: TGTGCCAGCAGCACGGGACTAGAGGTCCACGAGCAGTACTTC
abundance: many; j_gene: TRBJ1-2; len: 12; d_gene: NA; v_gene: TRBV14; CDR3aa: CASSTRNSGYTF; CDR3nt: TGTGCCAGCAGCACTCGAAATTCGGGCTACACCTTC
abundance: many; j_gene: TRBJ1-2; len: 16; d_gene: NA; v_gene: TRBV4-3; CDR3aa: CASSQETQSGGYGYTF; CDR3nt: TGCGCCAGCAGCCAAGAGACCCAATCCGGCGGATATGGCTACACCTTC
abundance: medium-sized; j_gene: TRBJ1-5; len: 15; d_gene: NA; v_gene: TRBV5-6; CDR3aa: CASSLTGAGDQPQHF; CDR3nt: TGTGCCAGCAGCTTGACTGGGGCAGGCGATCAGCCCCAGCATTTT
abundance: NA; j_gene: TRBJ1-6; len: 12; d_gene: NA; v_gene: TRBV30; CDR3aa: CAWMFPGSPLHF; CDR3nt: TGTGCCTGGATGTTCCCGGGGTCACCCCTCCACTTT
abundance: many; j_gene: TRBJ2-5; len: 14; d_gene: NA; v_gene: TRBV7-2; CDR3aa: CASSIGLPQETQYF; CDR3nt: TGTGCCAGCAGCATAGGACTACCACAAGAGACCCAGTACTTC
abundance: many; j_gene: TRBJ2-1; len: 15; d_gene: TRBD2; v_gene: TRBV9; CDR3aa: CASSGRTSGHNEQFF; CDR3nt: TGTGCCAGCAGCGGTCGGACTAGCGGGCACAATGAGCAGTTCTTC
abundance: medium-sized; j_gene: TRBJ2-4; len: 19; d_gene: NA; v_gene: TRBV19; CDR3aa: CASSARRGSLGVFKNIQYF; CDR3nt: TGTGCCAGTAGTGCTCGAAGGGGGTCCCTGGGGGTATTCAAAAACATTCAGTACTTC
abundance: many; j_gene: TRBJ2-5; len: 12; d_gene: NA; v_gene: TRBV7-8; CDR3aa: CASKDRKETQYF; CDR3nt: TGTGCCAGCAAGGACAGAAAAGAGACCCAGTACTTC
abundance: medium-sized; j_gene: TRBJ1-2; len: 14; d_gene: TRBD1; v_gene: TRBV10-3; CDR3aa: CAISGTGGDYGYTF; CDR3nt: TGTGCCATCAGCGGGACAGGGGGGGACTATGGCTACACCTTC
abundance: many; j_gene: TRBJ1-1; len: 13; d_gene: NA; v_gene: TRBV5-1; CDR3aa: CASSFTGDTEAFF; CDR3nt: TGCGCCAGCAGCTTTACCGGGGACACTGAAGCTTTCTTT
abundance: many; j_gene: TRBJ2-1; len: 18; d_gene: TRBD2; v_gene: TRBV4-3; CDR3aa: CASSQAPASSGSYGEQFF; CDR3nt: TGCGCCAGCAGCCAAGCTCCCGCGTCCAGCGGGAGTTATGGTGAGCAGTTCTTC
abundance: many; j_gene: TRBJ1-4; len: 17; d_gene: NA; v_gene: TRBV27; CDR3aa: CASSLSTFGYGSEKLFF; CDR3nt: TGTGCCAGCAGTTTATCCACCTTTGGGTATGGGAGTGAAAAACTGTTTTTT
abundance: few; j_gene: TRBJ2-1; len: 15; d_gene: TRBD1; v_gene: TRBV5-4; CDR3aa: CASSSAGGASYEQFF; CDR3nt: TGTGCCAGCAGCTCGGCAGGGGGCGCTAGCTATGAGCAGTTCTTC
abundance: medium-sized; j_gene: TRBJ1-5; len: 13; d_gene: NA; v_gene: TRBV27; CDR3aa: CASSLDRNQPQHF; CDR3nt: TGTGCCAGCAGTCTCGACAGAAATCAGCCCCAGCATTTT
abundance: many; j_gene: TRBJ1-5; len: 19; d_gene: TRBD1; v_gene: TRBV7-2; CDR3aa: CASSSRGDRGGYSNQPQHF; CDR3nt: TGTGCCAGCAGCTCGAGGGGGGACAGGGGAGGATATAGCAATCAGCCCCAGCATTTT
abundance: many; j_gene: TRBJ2-1; len: 18; d_gene: TRBD2; v_gene: TRBV28; CDR3aa: CASSAHQRLAGRFFEQFF; CDR3nt: TGTGCCAGCAGTGCTCACCAGAGACTAGCGGGCCGTTTTTTTGAGCAGTTCTTC
abundance: many; j_gene: TRBJ2-7; len: 14; d_gene: TRBD1; v_gene: TRBV4-1; CDR3aa: CASSQNDRVDEQYF; CDR3nt: TGCGCCAGCAGCCAGAACGACAGGGTTGACGAGCAGTACTTC
abundance: many; j_gene: TRBJ2-3; len: 14; d_gene: NA; v_gene: TRBV9; CDR3aa: CASSVDGQGDTQYF; CDR3nt: TGTGCCAGCAGCGTAGACGGCCAGGGGGATACGCAGTATTTT
abundance: many; j_gene: TRBJ2-3; len: 14; d_gene: TRBD1; v_gene: TRBV15; CDR3aa: CATSPTGRTDTQYF; CDR3nt: TGTGCCACCAGCCCGACAGGGCGCACAGATACGCAGTATTTT
abundance: many; j_gene: TRBJ2-1; len: 15; d_gene: TRBD2; v_gene: TRBV4-1; CDR3aa: CASSPVGLALVRQFF; CDR3nt: TGCGCCAGCAGCCCCGTAGGACTAGCCTTGGTAAGGCAGTTCTTC
abundance: many; j_gene: TRBJ1-3; len: 15; d_gene: TRBD1; v_gene: TRBV7-2; CDR3aa: CASSRGTGAGNTIYF; CDR3nt: TGTGCCAGCAGCCGCGGGACAGGGGCTGGAAACACCATATATTTT
abundance: many; j_gene: TRBJ2-7; len: 11; d_gene: TRBD2; v_gene: TRBV5-6; CDR3aa: CASSLDGGEYF; CDR3nt: TGTGCCAGCAGCTTGGACGGGGGGGAGTACTTC
abundance: few; j_gene: TRBJ2-1; len: 15; d_gene: TRBD2; v_gene: TRBV18; CDR3aa: CASSPFSGSYNEQFF; CDR3nt: TGTGCCAGCTCACCCTTTAGCGGGAGTTACAATGAGCAGTTCTTC
abundance: medium-sized; j_gene: TRBJ2-7; len: 15; d_gene: TRBD1; v_gene: TRBV27; CDR3aa: CASSPRDRTSYEQYF; CDR3nt: TGTGCCAGCAGCCCCCGGGACAGGACTTCCTACGAGCAGTACTTC
abundance: medium-sized; j_gene: TRBJ2-1; len: 15; d_gene: TRBD2; v_gene: TRBV19; CDR3aa: CASTVGTSGTNEQFF; CDR3nt: TGTGCCAGTACCGTGGGGACTAGCGGGACAAATGAGCAGTTCTTC